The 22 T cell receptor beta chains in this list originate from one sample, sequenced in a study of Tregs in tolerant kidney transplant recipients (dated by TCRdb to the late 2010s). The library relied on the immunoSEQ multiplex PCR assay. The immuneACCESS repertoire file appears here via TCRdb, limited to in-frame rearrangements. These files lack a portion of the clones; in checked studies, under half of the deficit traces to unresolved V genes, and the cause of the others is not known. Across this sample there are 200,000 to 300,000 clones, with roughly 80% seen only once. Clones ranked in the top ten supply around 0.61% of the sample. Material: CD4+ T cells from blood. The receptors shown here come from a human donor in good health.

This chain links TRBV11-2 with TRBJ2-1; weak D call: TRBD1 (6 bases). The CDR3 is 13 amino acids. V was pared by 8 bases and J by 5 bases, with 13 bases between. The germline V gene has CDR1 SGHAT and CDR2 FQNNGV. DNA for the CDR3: TGTGCCAGCGGCACAGGGACCCACAATGAGCAGTTCTTC. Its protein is CASGTGTHNEQFF.

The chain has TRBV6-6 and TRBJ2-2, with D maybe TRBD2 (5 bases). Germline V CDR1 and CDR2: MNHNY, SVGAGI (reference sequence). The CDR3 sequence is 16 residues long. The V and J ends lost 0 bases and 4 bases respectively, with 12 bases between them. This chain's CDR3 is CASSYSVLDSTGELFF. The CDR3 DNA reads TGTGCCAGCAGTTACTCTGTACTAGATAGCACCGGGGAGCTGTTTTTT.

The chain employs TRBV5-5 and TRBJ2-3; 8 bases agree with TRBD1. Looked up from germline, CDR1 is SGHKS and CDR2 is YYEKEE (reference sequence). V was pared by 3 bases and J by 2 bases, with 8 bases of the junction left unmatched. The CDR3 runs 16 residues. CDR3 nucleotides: TGTGCCAGCAGCTCATTCGACAGGGGAAACACAGATACGCAGTATTTT. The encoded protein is CASSSFDRGNTDTQYF.

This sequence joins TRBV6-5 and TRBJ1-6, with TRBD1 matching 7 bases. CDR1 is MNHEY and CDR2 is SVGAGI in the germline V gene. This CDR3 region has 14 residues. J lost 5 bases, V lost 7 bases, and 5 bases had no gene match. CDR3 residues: CASTRDSNNSPLHF. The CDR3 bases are TGTGCCAGCACCCGGGACAGCAATAATTCACCCCTCCACTTT.

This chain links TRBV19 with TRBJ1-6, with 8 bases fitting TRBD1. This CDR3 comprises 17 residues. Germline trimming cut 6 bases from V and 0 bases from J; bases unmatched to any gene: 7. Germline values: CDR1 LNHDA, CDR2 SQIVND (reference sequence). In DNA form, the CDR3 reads TGTGCCAGTAGGAAACGGGACAGGAGCTCCTATAATTCACCCCTCCACTTT. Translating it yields CASRKRDRSSYNSPLHF.

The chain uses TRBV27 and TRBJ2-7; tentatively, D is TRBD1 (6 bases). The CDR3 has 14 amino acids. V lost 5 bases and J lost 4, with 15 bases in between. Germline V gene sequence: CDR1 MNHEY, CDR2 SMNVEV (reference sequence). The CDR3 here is CASSPTTGLYEQYF. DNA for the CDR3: TGTGCCAGCAGTCCTACTACAGGGTTGTACGAGCAGTACTTC.

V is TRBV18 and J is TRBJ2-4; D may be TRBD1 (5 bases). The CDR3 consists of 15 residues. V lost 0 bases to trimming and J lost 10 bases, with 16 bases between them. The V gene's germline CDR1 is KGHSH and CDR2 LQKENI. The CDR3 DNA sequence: TGTGCCAGCTCACCACCGAATAGGGGTGGGGATATTCAGTACTTC. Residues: CASSPPNRGGDIQYF.

The CDR3 loop reads CASSELGGGQGYEQYF. The DNA of the CDR3 is TGTGCCAGCAGTGAACTAGGAGGCGGACAGGGGTACGAGCAGTACTTC. The rearrangement links TRBV6-1 to TRBJ2-7; 9 nucleotides line up with TRBD1. Germline CDR1 MNHNS, CDR2 SASEGT. The CDR3 has 16 amino acids. After removal of 2 bases from V and 4 bases from J, the junction contained 9 bases not matched to a gene.

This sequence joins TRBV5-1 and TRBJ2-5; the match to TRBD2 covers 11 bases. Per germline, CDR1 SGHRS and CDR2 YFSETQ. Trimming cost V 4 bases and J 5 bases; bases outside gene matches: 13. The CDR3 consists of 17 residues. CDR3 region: CASSKEPTSGAEETQYF. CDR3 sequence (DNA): TGCGCCAGCAGCAAAGAACCGACTAGCGGGGCGGAGGAGACCCAGTACTTC.

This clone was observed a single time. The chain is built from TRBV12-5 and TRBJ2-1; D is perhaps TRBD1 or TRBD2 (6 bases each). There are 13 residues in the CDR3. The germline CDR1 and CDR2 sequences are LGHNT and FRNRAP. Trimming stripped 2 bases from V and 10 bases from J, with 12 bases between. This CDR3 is CASGLSGGREQFF. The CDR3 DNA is TGTGCTAGTGGTTTGTCTGGGGGGCGCGAGCAGTTCTTC.

The CDR3, as DNA: TGTGCCAGCAGTTTCCCGCAGGGCGGGCTGTTTTTT. This codes for CASSFPQGGLFF. V gene TRBV6-6 combines with J gene TRBJ2-2, with D possibly TRBD1 on 5 matching bases. The CDR3 sequence is 12 residues long. CDR1 and CDR2 from the germline V gene are MNHNY and SVGAGI (reference sequence). V lost 4 bases, J lost 13 bases, and 13 bases lay in between.

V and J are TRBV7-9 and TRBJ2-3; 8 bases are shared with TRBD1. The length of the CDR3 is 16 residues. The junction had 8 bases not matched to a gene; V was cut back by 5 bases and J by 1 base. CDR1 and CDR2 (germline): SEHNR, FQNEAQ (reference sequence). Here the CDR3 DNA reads TGTGCCAGCAGCATCGACAGGGGCTGGGGCACAGATACGCAGTATTTT. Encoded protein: CASSIDRGWGTDTQYF.

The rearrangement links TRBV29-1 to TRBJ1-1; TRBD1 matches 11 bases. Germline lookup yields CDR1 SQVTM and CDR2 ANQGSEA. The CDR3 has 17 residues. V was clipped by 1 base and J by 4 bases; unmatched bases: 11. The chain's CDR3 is CSVEAWTGGPLGTEAFF. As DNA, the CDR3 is TGCAGCGTTGAAGCCTGGACAGGGGGCCCCTTGGGCACTGAAGCTTTCTTT. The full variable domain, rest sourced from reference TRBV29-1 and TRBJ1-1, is SAVISQKPSRDICQRGTSLTIQCQVDSQVTMMFWYRQQPGQSLTLIATANQGSEATYESGFVIDKFPISRPNLTFSTLTVSNMSPEDSSIYLCSVEAWTGGPLGTEAFFGQGTRLTVV.

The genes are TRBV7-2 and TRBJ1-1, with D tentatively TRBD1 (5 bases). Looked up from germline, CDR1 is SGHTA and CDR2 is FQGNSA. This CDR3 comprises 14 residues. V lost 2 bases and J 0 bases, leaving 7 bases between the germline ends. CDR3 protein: CASSLTGMNTEAFF. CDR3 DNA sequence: TGTGCCAGCAGCTTAACAGGTATGAACACTGAAGCTTTCTTT.

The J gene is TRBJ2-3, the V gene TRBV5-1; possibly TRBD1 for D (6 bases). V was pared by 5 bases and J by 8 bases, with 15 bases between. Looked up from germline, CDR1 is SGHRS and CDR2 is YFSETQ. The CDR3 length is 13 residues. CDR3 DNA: TGCGCCAGCAGTCCCGTAGGCAGGGGTACGCAGTATTTT. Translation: CASSPVGRGTQYF. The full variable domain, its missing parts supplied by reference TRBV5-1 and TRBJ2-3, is KAGVTQTPRYLIKTRGQQVTLSCSPISGHRSVSWYQQTPGQGLQFLFEYFSETQRNKGNFPGRFSGRQFSNSRSEMNVSTLELGDSALYLCASSPVGRGTQYFGPGTRLTVL.

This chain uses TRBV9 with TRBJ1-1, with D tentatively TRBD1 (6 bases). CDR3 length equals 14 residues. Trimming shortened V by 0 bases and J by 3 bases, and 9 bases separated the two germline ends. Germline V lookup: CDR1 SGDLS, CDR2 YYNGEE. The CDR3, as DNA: TGTGCCAGCAGCGTAGCGGGGGGCTACACTGAAGCTTTCTTT. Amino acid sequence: CASSVAGGYTEAFF.

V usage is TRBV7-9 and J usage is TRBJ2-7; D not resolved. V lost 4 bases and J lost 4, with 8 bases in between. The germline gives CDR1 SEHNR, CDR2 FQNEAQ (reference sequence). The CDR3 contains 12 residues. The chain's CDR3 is CASSSKLYEQYF. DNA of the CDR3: TGTGCCAGCAGCTCTAAGTTGTACGAGCAGTACTTC.

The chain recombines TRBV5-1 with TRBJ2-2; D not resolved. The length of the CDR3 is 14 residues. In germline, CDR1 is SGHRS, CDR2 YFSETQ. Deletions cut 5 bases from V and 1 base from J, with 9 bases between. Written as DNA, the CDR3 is TGCGCCAGCAGTGAAGACAAGAACACCGGGGAGCTGTTTTTT. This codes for CASSEDKNTGELFF.

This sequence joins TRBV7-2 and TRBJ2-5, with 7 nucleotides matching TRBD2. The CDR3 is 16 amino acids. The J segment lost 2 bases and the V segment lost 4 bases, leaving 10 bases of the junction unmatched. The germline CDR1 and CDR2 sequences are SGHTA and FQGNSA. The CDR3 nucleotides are TGTGCCAGCAGCTCGGGTGGGAGGACTAGACAAGAGACCCAGTACTTC. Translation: CASSSGGRTRQETQYF. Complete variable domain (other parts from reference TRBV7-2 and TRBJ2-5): GAGVSQSPSNKVTEKGKDVELRCDPISGHTALYWYRQSLGQGLEFLIYFQGNSAPDKSGLPSDRFSAERTGGSVSTLTIQRTQQEDSAVYLCASSSGGRTRQETQYFGPGTRLLVL.

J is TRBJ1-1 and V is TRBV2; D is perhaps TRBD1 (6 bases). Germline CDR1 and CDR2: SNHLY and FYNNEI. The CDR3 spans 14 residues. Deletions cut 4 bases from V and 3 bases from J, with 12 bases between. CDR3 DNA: TGTGCCAGCAGTGTACAGGGTGGGCACACTGAAGCTTTCTTT. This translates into CASSVQGGHTEAFF. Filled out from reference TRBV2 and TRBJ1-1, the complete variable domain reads EPEVTQTPSHQVTQMGQEVILRCVPISNHLYFYWYRQILGQKVEFLVSFYNNEISEKSEIFDDQFSVERPDGSNFTLKIRSTKLEDSAMYFCASSVQGGHTEAFFGQGTRLTVV.

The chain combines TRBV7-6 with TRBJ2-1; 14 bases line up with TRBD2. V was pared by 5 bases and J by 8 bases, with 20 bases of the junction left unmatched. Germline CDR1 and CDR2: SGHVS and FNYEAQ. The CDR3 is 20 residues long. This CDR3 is CASSARATSGRARVRHEQFF. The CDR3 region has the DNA TGTGCCAGCAGCGCCAGGGCGACTAGCGGGAGGGCCAGGGTGCGTCATGAGCAGTTCTTC.

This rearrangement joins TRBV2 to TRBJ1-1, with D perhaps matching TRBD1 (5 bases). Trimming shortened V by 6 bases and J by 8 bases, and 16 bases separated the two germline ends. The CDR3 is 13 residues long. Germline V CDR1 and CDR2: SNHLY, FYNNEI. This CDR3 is CASRETDTKEAFF. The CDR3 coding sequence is TGTGCCAGCAGAGAGACAGACACTAAAGAAGCTTTCTTT.